This record looks at one T cell receptor beta chain sequence and its context. This sample stems from a study of blood T cell repertoires in COVID-19. Profiling relied on immunoSEQ multiplex PCR, and the TCRdb table lists in-frame clones only, not all of them. The table shows some 300,000 clones, with around 88% occurring only once. Trimming left V 2 bases short and J 6 bases short, with 15 bases between. The CDR3 runs to 15 residues. Germline CDR1 and CDR2: SGHVT and SQSDAQ. The chain employs TRBV7-4 and TRBJ2-3; D is unclear. The source material was peripheral blood. This sequence was found in a woman aged 30 to 39 who had recovered from COVID-19. The CDR3 loop is CASSLNYFRSDTQYF. CDR3 coding DNA: TGTGCCAGCAGCTTAAACTACTTCCGTTCGGATACGCAGTATTTT.